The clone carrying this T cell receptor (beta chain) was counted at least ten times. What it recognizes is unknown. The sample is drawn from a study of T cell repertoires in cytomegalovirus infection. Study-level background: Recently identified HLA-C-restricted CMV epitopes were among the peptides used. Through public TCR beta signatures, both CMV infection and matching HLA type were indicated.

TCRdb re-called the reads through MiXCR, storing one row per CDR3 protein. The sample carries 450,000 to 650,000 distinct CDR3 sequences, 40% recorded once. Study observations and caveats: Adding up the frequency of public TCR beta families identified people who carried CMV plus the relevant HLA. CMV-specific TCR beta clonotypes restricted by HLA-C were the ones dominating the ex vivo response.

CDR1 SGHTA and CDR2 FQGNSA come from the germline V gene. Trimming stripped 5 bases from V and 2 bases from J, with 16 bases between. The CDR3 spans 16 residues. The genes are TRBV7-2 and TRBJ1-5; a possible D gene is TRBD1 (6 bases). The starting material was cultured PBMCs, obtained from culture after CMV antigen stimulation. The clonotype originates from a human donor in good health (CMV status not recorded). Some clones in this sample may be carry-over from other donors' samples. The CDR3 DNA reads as TGTGCCAGCAGCGAGGGGGGAGGGTCGGGCAATCAGCCCCAGCATTTT. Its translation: CASSEGGGSGNQPQHF.